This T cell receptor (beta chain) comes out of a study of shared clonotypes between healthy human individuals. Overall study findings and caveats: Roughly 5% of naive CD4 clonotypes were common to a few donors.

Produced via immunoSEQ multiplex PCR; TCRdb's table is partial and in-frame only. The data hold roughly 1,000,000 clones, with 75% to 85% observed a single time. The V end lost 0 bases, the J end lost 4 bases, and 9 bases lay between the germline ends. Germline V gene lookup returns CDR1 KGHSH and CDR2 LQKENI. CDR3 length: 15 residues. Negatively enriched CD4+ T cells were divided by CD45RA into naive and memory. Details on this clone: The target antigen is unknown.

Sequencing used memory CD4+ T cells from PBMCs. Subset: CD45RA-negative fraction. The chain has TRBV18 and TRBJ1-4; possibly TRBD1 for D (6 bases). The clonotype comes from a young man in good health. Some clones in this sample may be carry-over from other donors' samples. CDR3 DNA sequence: TGTGCCAGCTCACCACCGCAGGGGTATAATGAAAAACTGTTTTTT. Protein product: CASSPPQGYNEKLFF.